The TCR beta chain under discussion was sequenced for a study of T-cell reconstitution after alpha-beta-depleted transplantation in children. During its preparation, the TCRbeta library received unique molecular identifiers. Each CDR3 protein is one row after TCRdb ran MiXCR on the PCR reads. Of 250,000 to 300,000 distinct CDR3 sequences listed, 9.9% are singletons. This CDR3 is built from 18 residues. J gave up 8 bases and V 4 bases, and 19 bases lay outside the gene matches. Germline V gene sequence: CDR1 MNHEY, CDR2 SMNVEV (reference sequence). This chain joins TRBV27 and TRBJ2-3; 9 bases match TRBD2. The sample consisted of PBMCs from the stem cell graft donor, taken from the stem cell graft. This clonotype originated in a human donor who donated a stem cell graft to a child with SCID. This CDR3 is CASSWASGGPLAGTTQYF. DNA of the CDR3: TGTGCCAGCAGTTGGGCCAGCGGGGGGCCCCTAGCAGGGACTACGCAGTATTTT.